These 14 T cell receptor beta chains came from one sample sequenced in a study of cytomegalovirus exposure and HLA in healthy donors. Data came from immunoSEQ multiplex PCR; TCRdb stores just in-frame clones and leaves some out. The data show 190,000 or so clones, with more than 65% seen just once and under 3.5% held by the top ten. Sequencing was done on a sample of PBMCs. The origin of the receptors is a woman aged 18-29 years in good health and CMV-seropositive.

The J gene is TRBJ2-3, the V gene TRBV5-4, with 10 bases fitting TRBD2. Germline CDR1 is SGHNT and CDR2 is YYREEE (reference sequence). J was trimmed by 0 bases and V by 3 bases; bases with no gene match: 10. The CDR3 is 18 residues long. The CDR3 nucleotides are TGTGCCAGCAGCTGGCTAGCGGGGGTGAGGCAAAGCACAGATACGCAGTATTTT. Protein: CASSWLAGVRQSTDTQYF.

V is TRBV7-6 and J is TRBJ1-6; no firm D call. Germline lookup yields CDR1 SGHVS and CDR2 FNYEAQ. This CDR3 has 14 residues. Between the trimmed V and J ends, which lost 3 bases and 11 bases, there was a span of 14 bases. The CDR3 loop reads CASSLYDPGAPLHF. DNA of the CDR3: TGTGCCAGCAGCTTGTACGACCCCGGGGCACCCCTCCACTTT.

This chain connects TRBV13 to TRBJ2-7; TRBD1 aligns across 9 bases. V shed 5 bases, J shed 3 bases, and the junction held 5 bases outside the gene matches. This CDR3 has 14 residues. CDR1 is PRHDT and CDR2 is FYEKMQ in the germline V gene (reference sequence). This CDR3 is CASSVTGGFYEQYF. CDR3 sequence (DNA): TGTGCCAGCAGCGTGACAGGGGGGTTCTACGAGCAGTACTTC.

J is TRBJ2-3 and V is TRBV6-8; perhaps TRBD2 as D (7 bases). The germline gives CDR1 MNHGY, CDR2 SAAAGT. The length of the CDR3 is 19 residues. V lost 2 bases to trimming and J lost 5 bases, with 26 bases between them. The CDR3 DNA follows: TGTGCCAGCAGTTACCCGCGGGGGCTCCGGAGCAGGGTGGTAGATACGCAGTATTTT. Its translation: CASSYPRGLRSRVVDTQYF.

The chain uses TRBV7-2 and TRBJ1-1, with 8 bases fitting TRBD1. With 9 bases clipped from V and 10 bases from J, the junction kept 13 bases outside the gene matches. The CDR3 covers 13 residues. Germline CDR1 reads SGHTA; CDR2 reads FQGNSA. CDR3 bases: TGTGCCAGTGCCCAGGGGGCCCTCGGGGGAGCTTTCTTT. It is translated as CASAQGALGGAFF.

The chain uses TRBV5-5 and TRBJ2-1, with D possibly TRBD2 on 5 matching bases. The CDR3 has 12 amino acids. V was cut by 1 base and J by 8 bases, with 7 bases left in between. CDR1 is SGHKS and CDR2 is YYEKEE in the germline V gene (reference sequence). As DNA, the CDR3 is TGTGCCAGCAGCTTGTCGGGGTATGAGCAGTTCTTC. Its protein product is CASSLSGYEQFF.

This rearrangement joins TRBV27 to TRBJ1-2, with a tentative D call TRBD1 (6 bases). The CDR3 has 13 residues. Germline V lookup: CDR1 MNHEY, CDR2 SMNVEV (reference sequence). Trimming took 8 bases from V and 2 from J, leaving 12 bases between them. The CDR3 here is CASRAGANYGYTF. The DNA of the CDR3 is TGTGCCAGCCGGGCAGGGGCGAACTATGGCTACACCTTC.

The chain combines TRBV27 with TRBJ2-1; 9 bases fit TRBD2. The CDR3 runs to 14 residues. V was pared by 7 bases and J by 4 bases, with 5 bases of the junction left unmatched. Germline CDR1 is MNHEY and CDR2 is SMNVEV (reference sequence). The CDR3 loop is CASNLAGDYNEQFF. The CDR3 DNA is TGTGCCAGCAACTTAGCGGGGGATTACAATGAGCAGTTCTTC.

This chain uses TRBV4-1 with TRBJ1-5; D not certain. Germline assignment: CDR1 MGHRA and CDR2 YSYEKL. The V and J ends lost 1 base and 4 bases respectively, with 8 bases between them. The CDR3 covers 14 residues. The CDR3 loop reads CASSQGQNNQPQHF. In DNA, the CDR3 is TGCGCCAGCAGCCAAGGGCAGAATAATCAGCCCCAGCATTTT.

This chain connects TRBV27 to TRBJ1-2, with D tentatively TRBD1 (5 bases). CDR1 and CDR2 from the germline V gene are MNHEY and SMNVEV (reference sequence). V was clipped by 5 bases and J by 5 bases, with 9 bases between them. The CDR3 is 12 amino acids. Here the CDR3 reads CASSPTGYGYTF. CDR3 bases: TGTGCCAGCAGTCCCACAGGATATGGCTACACCTTC.

This sequence joins TRBV6-5 and TRBJ2-2; D call uncertain. The CDR3 contains 14 residues. V lost 0 bases to trimming and J lost 6 bases, with 8 bases between them. Germline loops: CDR1 MNHEY, CDR2 SVGAGI. The chain's CDR3 is CASSYSTPAGELFF. CDR3 coding DNA: TGTGCCAGCAGTTACTCAACTCCTGCCGGGGAGCTGTTTTTT.

The rearrangement links TRBV2 to TRBJ2-5; 7 bases match TRBD2. Germline V gene lookup returns CDR1 SNHLY and CDR2 FYNNEI. V dropped 5 bases and J dropped 0; count of bases not matched to a gene: 12. CDR3 length: 17 amino acids. The CDR3 protein is CASSLLQRGGYQETQYF. As DNA, the CDR3 is TGTGCCAGCAGTCTCCTACAGCGGGGCGGGTACCAAGAGACCCAGTACTTC. Full variable domain (remainder filled in from reference TRBV2 and TRBJ2-5): EPEVTQTPSHQVTQMGQEVILRCVPISNHLYFYWYRQILGQKVEFLVSFYNNEISEKSEIFDDQFSVERPDGSNFTLKIRSTKLEDSAMYFCASSLLQRGGYQETQYFGPGTRLLVL.

This chain uses TRBV5-4 with TRBJ2-5, with TRBD1 identical over 7 bases. The CDR3 is made up of 15 amino acids. The V gene's germline CDR1 is SGHNT and CDR2 YYREEE (reference sequence). V was pared by 2 bases and J by 5 bases, with 9 bases of the junction left unmatched. This CDR3 reads CASSFAGGRKETQYF. In DNA, the CDR3 is TGTGCCAGCAGCTTTGCAGGGGGAAGGAAGGAGACCCAGTACTTC.

The chain employs TRBV6-6 and TRBJ2-3, with a tentative D call TRBD2 (6 bases). Per germline, CDR1 MNHNY and CDR2 SVGAGI (reference sequence). Between the trimmed V and J ends, which lost 7 bases and 3 bases, there was a span of 17 bases. The CDR3 loop spans 15 amino acids. CDR3 sequence (DNA): TGTGCCAGCAACCGGGACTCGGAAATGACAGATACGCAGTATTTT. Protein sequence: CASNRDSEMTDTQYF.